These T cell receptor beta chains were read from a single sample in a study of technical replicates of blood from several donors. Profiled with immunoSEQ multiplex PCR; TCRdb holds only in-frame clones, not every one. The table has 100,000 or so clones, 90% to 97% seen once. Material: T cells isolated from PBMCs. These receptors all stem from a human donor in good health. CDR3s include the opening cysteine and the closing phenylalanine or tryptophan.

17	TRBV7-9	CASSARLAGGPRSVLTF
18	TRBV27	CASSLSSTWGGRNEKLFF
15	TRBV10-3	CAISETGTGNEKLFF
14	TRBV30	CAWARGQVIYGYTF
15	TRBV28	CASSLLPGGSYEQYF
14	TRBV18	CASSLPGTVYGYTF
13	TRBV15	CATSRVYTGELFF
15	TRBV15	CATSRVLQGSSGEFF
15	TRBV7-2	CASSPTGQTDYEQYF
15	TRBV7-3	CASSPQGQSPYEQYF
14	TRBV28	CASSSTSSSYEQYF
15	TRBV27	CASSLTQESSYEQYF
17	TRBV7-9	CASSLGHRSTYQETQYF
11	TRBV4-1	CAAGDNYGYTF
16	TRBV5-8	CASSLALAGVGDTQYF
15	TRBV7-2	CASSHSGTTNQPQHF
17	TRBV19	CASSITLVGRRTDTQYF